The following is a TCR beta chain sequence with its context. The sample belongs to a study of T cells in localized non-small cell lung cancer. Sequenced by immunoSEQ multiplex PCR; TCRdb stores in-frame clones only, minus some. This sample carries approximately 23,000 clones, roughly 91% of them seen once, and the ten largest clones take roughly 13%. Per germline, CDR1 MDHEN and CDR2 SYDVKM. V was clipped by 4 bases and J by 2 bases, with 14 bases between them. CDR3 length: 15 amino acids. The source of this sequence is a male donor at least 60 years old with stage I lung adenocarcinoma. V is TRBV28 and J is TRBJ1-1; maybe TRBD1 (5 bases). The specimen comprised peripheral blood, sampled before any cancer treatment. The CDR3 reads CASSSPSQGNTEAFF. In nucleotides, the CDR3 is TGTGCCAGCAGTTCCCCGAGCCAGGGTAACACTGAAGCTTTCTTT.